This entry lists 18 T cell receptor beta chains sequenced from one sample in a study of T-cell memory formation after mild COVID-19. TCRdb fed the 5' RACE reads into MiXCR, producing one record per CDR3 protein. The sample shows around 220,000 distinct CDR3 sequences, 16% of them seen only once. Sequenced sample: PBMCs or a T cell subset sorted from them (not recorded which). Receptors originate from a young man who had mild COVID-19 (a few samples of this study predate the infection). Cell type and time point are not known.

The CDR3 sequence: CASSFGGGTGESGANVLTF. CDR3 sequence (DNA): TGTGCCAGCAGCTTCGGAGGGGGGACAGGGGAGTCTGGGGCCAACGTCCTGACTTTC. The V and J genes are TRBV5-6 and TRBJ2-6; TRBD1 aligns across 10 bases. Unmatched junction bases numbered 9, after V lost 2 bases and J lost 1 base. Looked up from germline, CDR1 is SGHDT and CDR2 is YYEEEE. The CDR3 totals 19 residues. The full variable domain, its missing parts supplied by reference TRBV5-6 and TRBJ2-6, is DAGVTQSPTHLIKTRGQQVTLRCSPKSGHDTVSWYQQALGQGPQFIFQYYEEEERQRGNFPDRFSGHQFPNYSSELNVNALLLGDSALYLCASSFGGGTGESGANVLTFGAGSRLTVL.

This clonotype was seen only a few times. V usage is TRBV20-1 and J usage is TRBJ1-1, with 7 nucleotides matching TRBD1. J lost 5 bases, V lost 2 bases, and 8 bases had no gene match. The CDR3 has 14 residues. Germline assignment: CDR1 DFQATT and CDR2 SNEGSKA (reference sequence). In DNA form, the CDR3 reads TGCAGTGCTAGAAGGGGGCAGGGGAGGACTGAAGCTTTCTTT. Protein sequence: CSARRGQGRTEAFF.

The chain recombines TRBV12-3 or TRBV12-4 with TRBJ1-5, with D possibly TRBD1 on 5 matching bases. V was clipped by 7 bases and J by 0 bases, with 10 bases between them. The CDR3 sequence is 14 residues long. The CDR3 region has the DNA TGTGCCAGCAATCCAGGGATTAGCAATCAGCCCCAGCATTTT. Its translation: CASNPGISNQPQHF.

This clonotype was seen a few times. The rearrangement uses TRBV7-9 and TRBJ1-1, with 11 nucleotides matching TRBD1. The CDR3 sequence is 20 residues long. Germline V gives CDR1 SEHNR, CDR2 FQNEAQ (reference sequence). With V trimmed by 2 bases and J by 0 bases, 14 bases remained unmatched. The CDR3 here is CASSLLSRDRGMKVNTEAFF. The CDR3 DNA follows: TGTGCCAGCAGCTTACTCAGTAGGGACAGGGGGATGAAAGTGAACACTGAAGCTTTCTTT.

This clonotype occurred a few times. This chain joins TRBV5-4 and TRBJ2-3; TRBD2 matches 7 bases. Germline CDR1 reads SGHNT; CDR2 reads YYREEE (reference sequence). The CDR3 loop spans 16 amino acids. Unmatched junction bases numbered 8, after V lost 4 bases and J lost 0 bases. CDR3: CASSPTGTTSTDTQYF. As DNA, the CDR3 is TGTGCCAGCAGCCCGACCGGGACTACAAGCACAGATACGCAGTATTTT.

There are many counts of this clonotype. The chain links TRBV20-1 to TRBJ1-2; no firm D call. The V and J ends lost 5 bases and 3 bases respectively, with 7 bases between them. CDR3 length: 11 residues. Germline-derived CDR1 and CDR2 are DFQATT and SNEGSKA (reference sequence). The CDR3 nucleotides read TGCAGTGCTCCCCGGGACTATGGCTACACCTTC. Amino acids: CSAPRDYGYTF.

The table lists this clonotype with many counts. This chain links TRBV5-1 with TRBJ2-2, with TRBD1 as a possible D gene (5 bases). Germline V gene sequence: CDR1 SGHRS, CDR2 YFSETQ. V was cut by 5 bases and J by 3 bases, with 20 bases left in between. This CDR3 spans 17 amino acids. The CDR3 spells CASSNQGNPGHTGELFF. In DNA, the CDR3 is TGCGCCAGCAGTAACCAGGGAAATCCGGGCCACACCGGGGAGCTGTTTTTT.

The chain is built from TRBV20-1 and TRBJ2-3; 7 bases are a match to TRBD2. Germline assignment: CDR1 DFQATT and CDR2 SNEGSKA (reference sequence). The CDR3 consists of 14 residues. Trimming cost V 3 bases and J 0 bases; bases outside gene matches: 3. The CDR3 DNA sequence: TGCAGTGCTAGTAAGCGGGGAAGCACAGATACGCAGTATTTT. Amino acid sequence: CSASKRGSTDTQYF.

This clonotype has a handful of counts. The chain joins TRBV6-6 to TRBJ2-2; maybe TRBD1 (6 bases). Per germline, CDR1 MNHNY and CDR2 SVGAGI (reference sequence). The CDR3 totals 13 residues. V was clipped by 10 bases and J by 1 base, with 10 bases between them. This CDR3 reads CAIRQENTGELFF. In nucleotides, the CDR3 is TGTGCCATTCGACAGGAGAACACCGGGGAGCTGTTTTTT.

This clonotype appeared a few times. The gene calls are TRBV20-1 and TRBJ2-1; 8 bases match TRBD1. Trimming removed 1 base from V and 4 bases from J; junction bases left unmatched: 6. This CDR3 is built from 15 residues. From germline, CDR1 is DFQATT and CDR2 SNEGSKA (reference sequence). CDR3 DNA: TGCAGTGCTAGAGCTTTCGGACAGGGATACAATGAGCAGTTCTTC. Protein sequence: CSARAFGQGYNEQFF.

This clonotype was seen many times. The genes are TRBV15 and TRBJ2-5; no firm D call. Germline V gene lookup returns CDR1 LNHNV and CDR2 YYDKDF (reference sequence). The ends were cut back, 0 bases at V and 4 bases at J, with 3 bases in the middle. CDR3 length equals 12 residues. CDR3 coding DNA: TGTGCCACCAGCAGAGATGCAGAGACCCAGTACTTC. It is translated as CATSRDAETQYF.

Only a few counts were recorded for this clonotype. The V gene is TRBV7-2, the J gene TRBJ2-5; unclear D gene. Germline V gene data show CDR1 as SGHTA and CDR2 as FQGNSA. Deletions cut 4 bases from V and 5 bases from J, with 11 bases between. The CDR3 runs to 13 residues. As DNA, the CDR3 is TGTGCCAGCAGCTGGGGTCAAAGGGAGACCCAGTACTTC. This sequence encodes CASSWGQRETQYF.

The V gene is TRBV4-2, the J gene TRBJ2-5; 8 nucleotides agree with TRBD1. The V segment lost 1 base and the J segment 5 bases; nucleotides outside the gene matches: 6. Germline V gene data show CDR1 as LGHNA and CDR2 as YNFKEQ. The CDR3 contains 15 residues. For the CDR3, the DNA is TGTGCCAGCAGCCAAGGGGACAGGAGGACGGAGACCCAGTACTTC. Protein product: CASSQGDRRTETQYF.

There are many counts of this clonotype. This sequence joins TRBV20-1 and TRBJ1-2; a weak D match, TRBD1 (5 bases). The CDR3 is made up of 11 amino acids. The V end was cut by 6 bases, the J end by 9 bases, with 14 bases between. From germline, CDR1 is DFQATT and CDR2 SNEGSKA (reference sequence). The CDR3 nucleotides are TGCAGTGCCTCTCGGGGGGAAAGCTACACCTTC. Translating gives CSASRGESYTF.

In its sample, this clonotype was seen a few times. The chain joins TRBV20-1 to TRBJ2-2; D gene uncertain. Germline CDR1 and CDR2: DFQATT and SNEGSKA (reference sequence). There are 13 residues in the CDR3. The ends were cut back, 1 base at V and 5 bases at J, with 8 bases in the middle. The CDR3, as DNA: TGCAGTGCTAGAGTCTTAGTAACCGGGGAGCTGTTTTTT. Its protein product is CSARVLVTGELFF.

V and J are TRBV4-3 and TRBJ2-6, with D maybe TRBD1 (6 bases). The CDR3 is 17 amino acids. The germline V and J ends were trimmed by 0 bases and 2 bases, with 11 bases remaining between them. CDR1 and CDR2 from the germline V gene are LGHNA and YSLEER. The CDR3 DNA sequence: TGCGCCAGCAGCCAAGATGGGACATCCACTGGGGCCAACGTCCTGACTTTC. Translating it yields CASSQDGTSTGANVLTF.

The chain employs TRBV12-3 or TRBV12-4 and TRBJ2-7; the D is unclear. Trimming removed 5 bases at V and 4 bases at J, with 6 bases between. The CDR3 is made up of 11 amino acids. CDR3 coding DNA: TGTGCCAGCAGTGCCAGATACGAGCAGTACTTC. Translation: CASSARYEQYF.

The table lists this clonotype with a few counts. One junction end disagrees with the germline gene, perhaps due to a read error. V gene TRBV7-7 combines with J gene TRBJ2-2; D remains ambiguous. Germline V gene lookup returns CDR1 SSHAT and CDR2 FNYEAQ (reference sequence). The CDR3 has 16 residues. Here the CDR3 reads CASSSGLISGTGELFF. The CDR3 coding sequence is TGTGCTAGCAGCTCGGGCCTCATAAGTGGTACCGGGGAGCTGTTTTTT.